These 32 T cell receptor beta chains share one sample of origin, sequenced in a study of cytomegalovirus exposure and HLA in healthy donors. 13 Jbeta primers and 60 Vbeta primers were used for the PCR. Sequencing was performed with immunoSEQ multiplex PCR; in TCRdb, only in-frame clones are kept and a portion is missing. This table holds about 160,000 clones, 85% found once. Sequencing was performed on PBMCs. All receptors derive from a boy younger than 10 in good health and CMV-seronegative.

This clone turned up a few times. The V gene is TRBV7-3, the J gene TRBJ2-2, with D tentatively TRBD1 (6 bases). The CDR3 has 18 amino acids. The V and J ends lost 4 bases and 6 bases respectively, with 24 bases between them. The germline gives CDR1 SGHTA, CDR2 FQGTGA. The CDR3 DNA reads as TGTGCCAGCAGCTCAGCCGGGACATTGAAACCGGAGCCCGGGGAGCTGTTTTTT. Translation gives CASSSAGTLKPEPGELFF. The entire variable domain, with the rest obtained from reference TRBV7-3 and TRBJ2-2, is as follows: GAGVSQTPSNKVTEKGKYVELRCDPISGHTALYWYRQSLGQGPEFLIYFQGTGAADDSGLPNDRFFAVRPEGSVSTLKIQRTERGDSAVYLCASSSAGTLKPEPGELFFGEGSRLTVL.

The chain has TRBV9 and TRBJ2-3; D remains unclear. Germline lookup yields CDR1 SGDLS and CDR2 YYNGEE. V was cut by 1 base and J by 1 base, with 7 bases left in between. The CDR3 is made up of 14 amino acids. The CDR3 DNA is TGTGCCAGCAGCGTAAAAGGAGGCACAGATACGCAGTATTTT. Its protein product is CASSVKGGTDTQYF.

The genes are TRBV7-9 and TRBJ2-7, with D perhaps matching TRBD1 (5 bases). Trimming stripped 3 bases from V and 5 bases from J, with 11 bases between. Looked up from germline, CDR1 is SEHNR and CDR2 is FQNEAQ (reference sequence). The CDR3 covers 13 residues. The CDR3 nucleotides read TGTGCCAGCAGCTTTTCCCTAGGGGACGAGCAGTACTTC. It encodes CASSFSLGDEQYF.

This clone was seen only once. The V call is TRBV7-6, the J call TRBJ1-5, with D possibly being TRBD1 (5 bases). The CDR3 has 16 amino acids. Trimming removed 6 bases at V and 4 bases at J, with 19 bases between. The germline V gene has CDR1 SGHVS and CDR2 FNYEAQ. CDR3 coding DNA: TGTGCCAGCAGTCAGGAGGGGCCACAGAGGAATCAGCCCCAGCATTTT. It encodes CASSQEGPQRNQPQHF.

The chain combines TRBV5-4 with TRBJ1-6, with D possibly being TRBD1 (5 bases). CDR1 and CDR2 from the germline V gene are SGHNT and YYREEE (reference sequence). V was trimmed by 6 bases and J by 14 bases, leaving 21 bases between them. The CDR3 contains 14 residues. The CDR3 region has the DNA TGTGCCAGCAAGGATCGGGGGGGAATTCAGGCCCTCCACTTT. Its protein is CASKDRGGIQALHF. Supplemented by reference TRBV5-4 and TRBJ1-6, the full variable domain reads ETGVTQSPTHLIKTRGQQVTLRCSSQSGHNTVSWYQQALGQGPQFIFQYYREEENGRGNFPPRFSGLQFPNYSSELNVNALELDDSALYLCASKDRGGIQALHFGNGTRLTVT.

The rearrangement uses TRBV5-4 and TRBJ1-1; 7 nucleotides line up with TRBD1. CDR3 length: 13 residues. The ends lost 5 bases at V and 7 bases at J; junction bases unmatched: 8. CDR1 and CDR2 from the germline V gene are SGHNT and YYREEE (reference sequence). CDR3 loop: CASRTGQSVEAFF. CDR3 DNA sequence: TGTGCCAGCAGGACGGGACAGAGCGTTGAAGCTTTCTTT.

V usage is TRBV27 and J usage is TRBJ2-6; 9 nucleotides match TRBD1. Germline-derived CDR1 and CDR2 are MNHEY and SMNVEV (reference sequence). Losses at the gene ends were 3 bases for V and 5 bases for J; bases not matched to a gene: 5. This CDR3 comprises 16 residues. CDR3 amino acids: CASSFWDRERANVLTF. For the CDR3, the DNA is TGTGCCAGCAGTTTCTGGGACAGGGAGAGGGCCAACGTCCTGACTTTC.

This rearrangement joins TRBV27 to TRBJ2-5; D is perhaps TRBD2 (6 bases). Trimming cost V 5 bases and J 4 bases, with 14 bases left between them. Germline V gene sequence: CDR1 MNHEY, CDR2 SMNVEV (reference sequence). The CDR3 is 14 amino acids. CDR3 amino acids: CASSPRGSLETQYF. The CDR3 nucleotides read TGTGCCAGCAGTCCCCGGGGGTCCTTAGAGACCCAGTACTTC.

The chain combines TRBV6-5 with TRBJ1-1; the D gene is possibly TRBD1 (5 bases). The V gene's germline CDR1 is MNHEY and CDR2 SVGAGI. The V end lost 5 bases, the J end lost 11 bases, and 12 bases lay between the germline ends. This CDR3 is 11 amino acids long. CDR3 in DNA: TGTGCCAGCAGTAAGGGGTGTGACGCTTTCTTT. This sequence encodes CASSKGCDAFF.

In its sample, this clone was seen once. This sequence joins TRBV5-6 and TRBJ1-4; tentative D call: TRBD1 (5 bases). The ends were cut back, 4 bases at V and 0 bases at J, with 13 bases in the middle. CDR1 SGHDT and CDR2 YYEEEE come from the germline V gene. This CDR3 contains 16 residues. Here the CDR3 reads CASSPGPGATNEKLFF. The CDR3 DNA follows: TGTGCCAGCAGCCCGGGTCCGGGGGCAACTAATGAAAAACTGTTTTTT.

V usage is TRBV19 and J usage is TRBJ1-2, with TRBD1 identical over 10 bases. V was pared by 7 bases and J by 4 bases, with 12 bases of the junction left unmatched. Germline lookup yields CDR1 LNHDA and CDR2 SQIVND (reference sequence). The CDR3 covers 16 residues. CDR3: CASNSPGQGMTYGYTF. The CDR3 region has the DNA TGTGCCAGTAACTCACCGGGACAGGGGATGACCTATGGCTACACCTTC. Drawing the rest from reference TRBV19 and TRBJ1-2, the complete variable domain is DGGITQSPKYLFRKEGQNVTLSCEQNLNHDAMYWYRQDPGQGLRLIYYSQIVNDFQKGDIAEGYSVSREKKESFPLTVTSAQKNPTAFYLCASNSPGQGMTYGYTFGSGTRLTVV.

The chain links TRBV28 to TRBJ2-7; 14 bases are a match to TRBD2. Germline CDR1 MDHEN, CDR2 SYDVKM. J was trimmed by 3 bases and V by 5 bases; bases with no gene match: 0. The CDR3 runs to 14 residues. Here the CDR3 reads CASSGLAGGYEQYF. The CDR3 DNA reads as TGTGCCAGCAGTGGACTAGCGGGAGGCTACGAGCAGTACTTC. The variable domain in full, with the rest retrieved from reference TRBV28 and TRBJ2-7, is DVKVTQSSRYLVKRTGEKVFLECVQDMDHENMFWYRQDPGLGLRLIYFSYDVKMKEKGDIPEGYSVSREKKERFSLILESASTNQTSMYLCASSGLAGGYEQYFGPGTRLTVT.

This chain connects TRBV28 to TRBJ1-5, with TRBD1 matching 7 bases. Trimming at V came to 6 bases and at J to 5 bases, leaving 7 bases not matched to a gene. CDR3 length: 14 amino acids. CDR1 is MDHEN and CDR2 is SYDVKM in the germline V gene. CDR3 coding DNA: TGTGCCAGCAGCTCCGACAGGGAGGATCAGCCCCAGCATTTT. Amino acid sequence: CASSSDREDQPQHF. The full variable domain, completed using reference TRBV28 and TRBJ1-5, is DVKVTQSSRYLVKRTGEKVFLECVQDMDHENMFWYRQDPGLGLRLIYFSYDVKMKEKGDIPEGYSVSREKKERFSLILESASTNQTSMYLCASSSDREDQPQHFGDGTRLSIL.

This clone was picked up a small number of times. The V call is TRBV6-1, the J call TRBJ2-5, with 7 bases that match TRBD2. CDR1 is MNHNS, CDR2 SASEGT, per germline. The ends lost 6 bases at V and 0 bases at J; junction bases unmatched: 4. The CDR3 loop spans 14 amino acids. CDR3 in DNA: TGTGCCAGCAGAGACGGGGGGTACCAAGAGACCCAGTACTTC. Its translation: CASRDGGYQETQYF.

CDR3 in DNA: TGCGCCAGCAGCCAAGATCCGAGTAATAACTATGGCTACACCTTC. It yields the protein CASSQDPSNNYGYTF. The chain links TRBV4-1 to TRBJ1-2; D is ambiguous. The V end was cut by 0 bases, the J end by 1 base, with 9 bases between. CDR3 length: 15 residues. Germline V gives CDR1 MGHRA, CDR2 YSYEKL.

Turning to this clone: A read error may account for a junction end that differs from germline. The rearrangement joins TRBV7-9 to TRBJ2-5; 11 bases map to TRBD2. CDR1 is SEHNR, CDR2 FQNEAQ, per germline (reference sequence). The CDR3 contains 17 residues. The CDR3 nucleotides are TGTGCCAGCAGTTTAGGGACTAGCGGTCCCCTCGGGGAGACCCAGTACTTC. Translating it yields CASSLGTSGPLGETQYF.

As DNA, the CDR3 is TGTGCCAGCAGTTTACCTGAGGCCCTCTTCACAGATACGCAGTATTTT. Translation gives CASSLPEALFTDTQYF. This rearrangement joins TRBV28 to TRBJ2-3; D remains unclear. Germline lookup yields CDR1 MDHEN and CDR2 SYDVKM. This CDR3 is built from 16 residues. Trimming took 2 bases from V and 2 from J, leaving 14 bases between them.

The chain uses TRBV5-1 and TRBJ2-3, with D maybe TRBD2 (7 bases). V lost 7 bases and J lost 1, with 19 bases in between. CDR3 length equals 16 residues. Germline V gene sequence: CDR1 SGHRS, CDR2 YFSETQ. CDR3 residues: CASPKGGANGTDTQYF. The CDR3 coding sequence is TGCGCCAGCCCTAAGGGGGGGGCGAACGGCACAGATACGCAGTATTTT.

The V and J genes are TRBV18 and TRBJ2-5, with D perhaps matching TRBD1 (7 bases). Trimming left V 3 bases short and J 11 bases short, with 34 bases between. The CDR3 extends over 19 amino acids. Germline assignment: CDR1 KGHSH and CDR2 LQKENI. CDR3 sequence: CASSPILGQVYGFWREQYF. DNA of the CDR3: TGTGCCAGCTCACCGATCCTAGGACAGGTTTACGGGTTCTGGAGGGAGCAGTACTTC.

This chain uses TRBV4-1 with TRBJ1-5, with a weak D call TRBD1 (5 bases). There are 14 residues in the CDR3. V lost 3 bases, J lost 3 bases, and 9 bases lay in between. Germline V gene data show CDR1 as MGHRA and CDR2 as YSYEKL. CDR3 in DNA: TGCGCCAGCAGCCAGGGGGGTATCAATCAGCCCCAGCATTTT. Translation gives CASSQGGINQPQHF.

The chain is built from TRBV5-1 and TRBJ2-5; maybe TRBD2 (5 bases). The CDR3 totals 16 residues. Germline assignment: CDR1 SGHRS and CDR2 YFSETQ. V was pared by 0 bases and J by 2 bases, with 14 bases between. CDR3 sequence (DNA): TGCGCCAGCAGCTTGGGCCCGGGCGGGCCTCAAGAGACCCAGTACTTC. Its translation: CASSLGPGGPQETQYF.

In this sample, this clone turned up once. This chain connects TRBV28 to TRBJ1-1, with D unclear. The CDR3 has 14 amino acids. Trimming removed 3 bases at V and 0 bases at J, with 8 bases between. Germline values: CDR1 MDHEN, CDR2 SYDVKM. The CDR3 DNA sequence: TGTGCCAGCAGTTTCGAGGCAATGAACACTGAAGCTTTCTTT. It yields the protein CASSFEAMNTEAFF.

This chain links TRBV28 with TRBJ2-5, with 9 bases fitting TRBD1. V was clipped by 5 bases and J by 3 bases; unmatched bases: 13. The CDR3 extends over 17 amino acids. CDR1 and CDR2 (germline): MDHEN, SYDVKM. Written as DNA, the CDR3 is TGTGCCAGCAGTACGATGACCTCCGGGACAGGGAAAGAGACCCAGTACTTC. Translated, it gives CASSTMTSGTGKETQYF. Full variable domain (rest looked up from reference TRBV28 and TRBJ2-5): DVKVTQSSRYLVKRTGEKVFLECVQDMDHENMFWYRQDPGLGLRLIYFSYDVKMKEKGDIPEGYSVSREKKERFSLILESASTNQTSMYLCASSTMTSGTGKETQYFGPGTRLLVL.

This chain links TRBV6-1 with TRBJ1-6; D uncertain. Germline values: CDR1 MNHNS, CDR2 SASEGT. The CDR3 covers 14 residues. V gave up 8 bases and J gave up 5 bases, with 13 bases separating them. The CDR3 region is CASQSEAHNSPLHF. CDR3 nucleotides: TGTGCCAGCCAGTCCGAGGCACATAATTCACCCCTCCACTTT.

The gene calls are TRBV29-1 and TRBJ1-2, with 8 bases that match TRBD1. Germline CDR1 SQVTM, CDR2 ANQGSEA. This CDR3 contains 13 residues. Trimming took 7 bases from V and 6 from J; bases not matched to a gene: 10. The CDR3 DNA is TGCAGCGCACGACGTGGACAGGGTGATGGCTACACCTTC. Residues: CSARRGQGDGYTF.

The chain uses TRBV6-1 and TRBJ2-1; 10 nucleotides agree with TRBD1. Looked up from germline, CDR1 is MNHNS and CDR2 is SASEGT. Losses at the gene ends were 3 bases for V and 8 bases for J; bases not matched to a gene: 13. The CDR3 extends over 17 amino acids. CDR3 loop: CASSDLGGQGILDEQFF. CDR3 nucleotide sequence: TGTGCCAGCAGTGACCTGGGGGGACAGGGGATTTTGGATGAGCAGTTCTTC.

V gene TRBV19 combines with J gene TRBJ2-3; 12 positions match TRBD2. V lost 8 bases and J lost 5; bases outside the gene matches: 5. Germline lookup yields CDR1 LNHDA and CDR2 SQIVND (reference sequence). This CDR3 is 14 amino acids long. The CDR3 nucleotides read TGTGCCAGTCGACTAGCGGGAGCGGAAGATACGCAGTATTTT. Residues: CASRLAGAEDTQYF.

The chain recombines TRBV27 with TRBJ1-5, with 9 bases matching TRBD1. Losses at the gene ends were 5 bases for V and 5 bases for J; bases not matched to a gene: 7. The V gene's germline CDR1 is MNHEY and CDR2 SMNVEV (reference sequence). CDR3 length: 15 amino acids. The CDR3 sequence: CASSAGTGNDQPQHF. DNA of the CDR3: TGTGCCAGCAGTGCCGGGACAGGGAACGATCAGCCCCAGCATTTT.

This chain links TRBV2 with TRBJ1-3; 8 nucleotides match TRBD1. The DNA end lines up better with TRBJ2-2; the J call may be wrong. Germline CDR1 and CDR2: SNHLY and FYNNEI. CDR3 length: 13 amino acids. The CDR3 is CASRDRSTGELFF. The CDR3 DNA reads TGTGCCAGCCGGGACAGGTCAACCGGGGAGCTGTTTTTT.

The chain carries TRBV4-1 and TRBJ2-3; TRBD2 matches 8 bases. Germline CDR1 reads MGHRA; CDR2 reads YSYEKL. CDR3 size: 12 residues. V gave up 3 bases and J gave up 15 bases; unmatched junction bases: 8. In DNA form, the CDR3 reads TGCGCCAGCAGCCATGTTGACGGGAGGGCCTATTTT. The encoded protein is CASSHVDGRAYF.

The rearrangement joins TRBV5-4 to TRBJ1-1; D ambiguous. CDR1 SGHNT and CDR2 YYREEE come from the germline V gene (reference sequence). The CDR3 length is 16 residues. The V end was cut by 4 bases, the J end by 1 base, with 17 bases between. In nucleotides, the CDR3 is TGTGCCAGCAGCCCACCTATTACAGATTCGAACACTGAAGCTTTCTTT. Protein sequence: CASSPPITDSNTEAFF.

The rearrangement links TRBV2 to TRBJ1-1; D is unresolved. Trimming took off 5 bases at V and 3 bases at J, with 13 bases between the two ends. CDR1 SNHLY and CDR2 FYNNEI come from the germline V gene. The CDR3 is 14 residues long. CDR3 sequence reads: CASSPWPTDTEAFF. CDR3 in DNA: TGTGCCAGCAGTCCTTGGCCCACCGACACTGAAGCTTTCTTT.